The 8 T cell receptor beta chains below all came from one sample that was sequenced in a study of blood T cells in healthy people across ages. The authors ran a second PCR of about 6 to 11 cycles using a sample-barcoded 5' primer and a J-beta primer mix. Each CDR3 protein is one row after TCRdb ran MiXCR on the 5' RACE reads. The sample carries about 1,800,000 distinct CDR3 sequences, 28% recorded once. Sequences were obtained from blood. These TCRs come from a woman aged 25 to 39 in good health.

The J gene is TRBJ2-1, the V gene TRBV20-1; 10 nucleotides agree with TRBD2. The V gene end was trimmed by 2 bases and the J gene end by 0 bases; junction bases not matched to a gene: 7. Looked up from germline, CDR1 is DFQATT and CDR2 is SNEGSKA (reference sequence). This CDR3 has 17 amino acids. As DNA, the CDR3 is TGCAGTGCTAGACTTAGGGCTAGCGGGAGCTCCTACAATGAGCAGTTCTTC. Protein product: CSARLRASGSSYNEQFF.

Only one count was recorded for this clonotype. The chain couples TRBV30 to TRBJ2-3, with D hard to call. V was trimmed by 0 bases and J by 8 bases, leaving 9 bases between them. The CDR3 loop spans 12 amino acids. CDR1 and CDR2 (germline): GTSNPN, SVGIG (reference sequence). The CDR3 DNA reads TGTGCCTGGAGTGTGAGGCTCGCTACGCAGTATTTT. Its translation: CAWSVRLATQYF.

This clonotype occurred many times. The V and J genes are TRBV10-3 and TRBJ2-7; 10 nucleotides match TRBD2. The CDR3 length is 13 residues. Germline V lookup: CDR1 ENHRY, CDR2 SYGVKD. J gave up 0 bases and V 8 bases, and 1 base lay outside the gene matches. In DNA, the CDR3 is TGTGCCATCCCTAGCGGGAGCTCCTACGAGCAGTACTTC. This translates into CAIPSGSSYEQYF.

The chain uses TRBV7-2 and TRBJ2-1; D remains ambiguous. This CDR3 has 11 residues. Trimming took 5 bases from V and 8 from J, leaving 7 bases between them. CDR1 and CDR2 (germline): SGHTA, FQGNSA. The CDR3 region has the DNA TGTGCCAGCAGCCCTAATTATGAGCAGTTCTTC. Protein sequence: CASSPNYEQFF.

J is TRBJ2-5 and V is TRBV7-7, with 7 bases lining up with TRBD1. The CDR3 sequence is 15 residues long. Germline V gene lookup returns CDR1 SSHAT and CDR2 FNYEAQ (reference sequence). V was clipped by 0 bases and J by 5 bases; unmatched bases: 6. Here the CDR3 DNA reads TGTGCCAGCAGCTTAGCAGAGGGGGCCCCGGAGACCCAGTACTTC. Translating it yields CASSLAEGAPETQYF.

This clonotype was counted at least ten times. The chain links TRBV18 to TRBJ2-5; D call uncertain. The CDR3 is 13 residues long. Germline CDR1 and CDR2: KGHSH and LQKENI. Trimming pared 3 bases from V and 4 bases from J, leaving 9 bases between. CDR3: CASSPVSRETQYF. Written as DNA, the CDR3 is TGTGCCAGCTCACCGGTATCTCGAGAGACCCAGTACTTC.

V is TRBV20-1 and J is TRBJ1-6, with 9 bases fitting TRBD1. V lost 3 bases to trimming and J lost 2 bases; unmatched junction nucleotides: 5. The CDR3 runs to 16 residues. The germline V gene encodes CDR1 DFQATT and CDR2 SNEGSKA (reference sequence). DNA of the CDR3: TGCAGTGCTAGCGAACAGGGGGCCACCTATAATTCACCCCTCCACTTT. Protein product: CSASEQGATYNSPLHF.

V gene TRBV20-1 combines with J gene TRBJ2-5, with TRBD2 as a possible D gene (6 bases). V was trimmed by 2 bases and J by 7 bases, leaving 14 bases between them. The germline V gene encodes CDR1 DFQATT and CDR2 SNEGSKA (reference sequence). This CDR3 is built from 13 residues. CDR3 in amino acids: CSARKRGEWTQYF. Written as DNA, the CDR3 is TGCAGTGCTAGAAAACGCGGGGAGTGGACCCAGTACTTC.